The 18 T cell receptor beta chains below come from one sample, sequenced in a study of cytomegalovirus exposure and HLA in healthy donors. Primers for the PCR totalled 60 Vbeta and 13 Jbeta. Data came from immunoSEQ multiplex PCR; TCRdb stores just in-frame clones and leaves some out. This sample's table has roughly 50,000 clones. The specimen was PBMCs. These receptor sequences come from a male donor in good health and CMV-seropositive.

The V and J genes are TRBV7-2 and TRBJ1-2; 7 nucleotides agree with TRBD1. The CDR3 has 18 amino acids. From germline, CDR1 is SGHTA and CDR2 FQGNSA. Trimming at V came to 5 bases and at J to 2 bases, leaving 17 bases not matched to a gene. The DNA of the CDR3 is TGTGCCAGCAGCCCACACCGGACCGACAGGGCACCCAACTATGGCTACACCTTC. It yields the protein CASSPHRTDRAPNYGYTF.

This chain connects TRBV5-4 to TRBJ2-3; no definite D call. Trimming stripped 5 bases from V and 6 bases from J, with 16 bases between. The germline V gene has CDR1 SGHNT and CDR2 YYREEE (reference sequence). The CDR3 extends over 14 amino acids. CDR3 DNA sequence: TGTGCCAGCAGTTATCTCCAGGTGGCGGATACGCAGTATTTT. Encoded protein: CASSYLQVADTQYF.

This chain links TRBV30 with TRBJ1-5, with D hard to call. This CDR3 has 15 amino acids. Trimming cost V 3 bases and J 7 bases, with 19 bases left between them. Germline values: CDR1 GTSNPN, CDR2 SVGIG (reference sequence). CDR3 region: CAWSPKSVPGQPQHF. In DNA form, the CDR3 reads TGTGCCTGGAGCCCAAAATCCGTCCCCGGGCAGCCCCAGCATTTT.

This rearrangement joins TRBV27 to TRBJ2-3; unclear D gene. Looked up from germline, CDR1 is MNHEY and CDR2 is SMNVEV (reference sequence). The CDR3 sequence is 13 residues long. Trimming took 4 bases from V and 4 from J, leaving 9 bases between them. CDR3 protein: CASSWYRADTQYF. In DNA, the CDR3 is TGTGCCAGCAGTTGGTATCGGGCAGATACGCAGTATTTT.

The chain recombines TRBV15 with TRBJ2-7, with D possibly being TRBD2 (5 bases). V was clipped by 6 bases and J by 3 bases, with 9 bases between them. CDR3 length equals 12 residues. Germline values: CDR1 LNHNV, CDR2 YYDKDF (reference sequence). Here the CDR3 reads CATSSGLYEQYF. CDR3 coding DNA: TGTGCCACCAGTTCAGGACTCTACGAGCAGTACTTC.

Concerning this clone itself: One end of the junction is discordant with germline, which a read error may explain. The V and J genes are TRBV28 and TRBJ1-2; D perhaps matches TRBD1 (5 bases). The CDR3 sequence is 15 residues long. Germline loops: CDR1 MDHEN, CDR2 SYDVKM. The CDR3 coding sequence is TGTGCCAGCAGTGGCGCGGGGGGAACCCCCTATGACTACACCTTC. Amino acid sequence: CASSGAGGTPYDYTF.

The chain is built from TRBV7-3 and TRBJ1-1; 11 nucleotides agree with TRBD1. The CDR3 consists of 13 residues. Germline trimming cut 5 bases from V and 10 bases from J; bases unmatched to any gene: 6. CDR1 and CDR2 from the germline V gene are SGHTA and FQGTGA. This chain's CDR3 is CASSAGQGAAAFF. The DNA for the CDR3 is TGTGCCAGCAGCGCTGGACAGGGGGCGGCAGCTTTCTTT. Combining the CDR3 with reference TRBV7-3 and TRBJ1-1 gives the whole variable domain GAGVSQTPSNKVTEKGKYVELRCDPISGHTALYWYRQSLGQGPEFLIYFQGTGAADDSGLPNDRFFAVRPEGSVSTLKIQRTERGDSAVYLCASSAGQGAAAFFGQGTRLTVV.

The chain recombines TRBV9 with TRBJ1-3; the D gene is possibly TRBD1 (5 bases). The CDR3 sequence is 13 residues long. Trimming shortened V by 3 bases and J by 16 bases, and 20 bases separated the two germline ends. CDR1 SGDLS and CDR2 YYNGEE come from the germline V gene. DNA of the CDR3: TGTGCCAGCAGCGACGGCTACCGGGGGGTCCGCTATTTT. This sequence encodes CASSDGYRGVRYF.

The V call is TRBV6-4, the J call TRBJ2-2; tentatively, D is TRBD1 (6 bases). Trimming cost V 6 bases and J 4 bases, with 6 bases left between them. Germline assignment: CDR1 MRHNA and CDR2 SNTAGT. The CDR3 covers 12 residues. CDR3 sequence (DNA): TGTGCCAGCAGACAGGGCACCGGGGAGCTGTTTTTT. Residues: CASRQGTGELFF.

The V gene is TRBV10-3, the J gene TRBJ2-1, with TRBD2 matching over 10 bases. The germline V gene has CDR1 ENHRY and CDR2 SYGVKD. The trim removed 8 bases at V and 2 bases at J, leaving 9 bases unmatched. CDR3 length equals 16 residues. The CDR3 nucleotides are TGTGCCATCGGGCCAACTCTAGCGGGGGCCTACAATGAGCAGTTCTTC. This gives the protein CAIGPTLAGAYNEQFF.

The chain carries TRBV30 and TRBJ2-2; a weak D match, TRBD1 (5 bases). The CDR3 is 14 residues long. Per the germline V gene, CDR1 is GTSNPN and CDR2 is SVGIG (reference sequence). Trimming removed 4 bases at V and 4 bases at J, with 13 bases between. The CDR3 DNA reads TGTGCCTGGAATGGGGCAGAGCGCACCGGGGAGCTGTTTTTT. Protein sequence: CAWNGAERTGELFF.

The rearrangement joins TRBV18 to TRBJ2-3, with D perhaps TRBD2 (7 bases). Trimming stripped 8 bases from V and 1 base from J, with 10 bases between. CDR3 length: 13 amino acids. Per the germline V gene, CDR1 is KGHSH and CDR2 is LQKENI. CDR3 sequence: CASGGAGTDTQYF. The CDR3 nucleotides are TGTGCCAGCGGGGGGGCCGGCACAGATACGCAGTATTTT.

The rearrangement links TRBV2 to TRBJ1-5, with 9 bases that match TRBD1. V trimming: 4 bases; J trimming: 7 bases; junction bases outside the gene matches: 14. Per the germline V gene, CDR1 is SNHLY and CDR2 is FYNNEI. The CDR3 is 17 amino acids. CDR3 loop: CASSVIVVGQGKQPQHF. CDR3 in DNA: TGTGCCAGCAGTGTTATTGTTGTGGGACAGGGAAAACAGCCCCAGCATTTT.

The chain joins TRBV5-1 to TRBJ2-3; 7 bases agree with TRBD1. The V gene's germline CDR1 is SGHRS and CDR2 YFSETQ. This CDR3 spans 14 amino acids. The ends lost 6 bases at V and 4 bases at J; junction bases unmatched: 8. CDR3 region: CASTYRGSADTQYF. The CDR3 nucleotides read TGCGCCAGCACCTACAGGGGTAGTGCAGATACGCAGTATTTT. Looking up the rest from reference TRBV5-1 and TRBJ2-3 gives the full variable domain: KAGVTQTPRYLIKTRGQQVTLSCSPISGHRSVSWYQQTPGQGLQFLFEYFSETQRNKGNFPGRFSGRQFSNSRSEMNVSTLELGDSALYLCASTYRGSADTQYFGPGTRLTVL.

The chain joins TRBV7-2 to TRBJ2-1; the match to TRBD2 covers 8 bases. The CDR3 loop spans 16 amino acids. The ends lost 3 bases at V and 4 bases at J; junction bases unmatched: 8. CDR1 is SGHTA and CDR2 is FQGNSA in the germline V gene. CDR3 residues: CASSFRGLAGYNEQFF. In DNA, the CDR3 is TGTGCCAGCAGCTTCCGCGGACTAGCTGGTTACAATGAGCAGTTCTTC.

The chain employs TRBV4-1 and TRBJ1-1; 8 positions match TRBD1. This CDR3 has 13 residues. The J segment lost 4 bases and the V segment lost 4 bases, leaving 2 bases of the junction unmatched. Germline V CDR1 and CDR2: MGHRA, YSYEKL. CDR3 residues: CASSRTGGTEAFF. Here the CDR3 DNA reads TGCGCCAGCAGCCGAACAGGGGGCACTGAAGCTTTCTTT.

The chain is built from TRBV18 and TRBJ1-6, with 8 bases lining up with TRBD1. The CDR3 has 13 residues. Germline V CDR1 and CDR2: KGHSH, LQKENI. The ends lost 6 bases at V and 9 bases at J; junction bases unmatched: 4. The CDR3 DNA is TGTGCCAGCTCGGGACAGGACCTTTCACCCCTCCACTTT. Translating gives CASSGQDLSPLHF.

The CDR3 sequence is CASSIVPPTGNYEQYF. The CDR3 DNA reads as TGTGCCAGTAGTATAGTGCCCCCGACAGGTAACTACGAGCAGTACTTC. The gene calls are TRBV19 and TRBJ2-7; weak D call: TRBD1 (6 bases). V dropped 1 base and J dropped 3 bases, with 16 bases sitting between them. The CDR3 consists of 16 residues. Germline lookup yields CDR1 LNHDA and CDR2 SQIVND (reference sequence).